The 22 T cell receptor beta chains below were found in one sample sequenced in a study of Graves' ophthalmopathy and Graves' hyperthyroidism. The TCR beta CDR3 regions underwent amplification from RNA transcripts. RT-PCR in the first round used HTBI primers; a second-round multiplex PCR followed. MiXCR was run by TCRdb on the multiplex PCR reads, yielding one entry per CDR3 protein. The data hold 450,000 to 600,000 distinct CDR3 sequences, with roughly 39% observed a single time. Sequenced material: peripheral blood or thyroid tissue (not recorded which). Source of these receptors: an adult man with Graves' hyperthyroidism.

This clonotype was recorded a few times. The chain links TRBV6-1 to TRBJ1-5; 10 nucleotides match TRBD1. CDR1 and CDR2 (germline): MNHNS, SASEGT. After removal of 5 bases from V and 12 bases from J, the junction contained 16 bases not matched to a gene. The CDR3 loop spans 16 amino acids. The CDR3 reads CASSQPGQGPARRQHF. The CDR3 coding sequence is TGTGCCAGCAGTCAGCCGGGACAGGGGCCCGCGCGGCGCCAGCATTTT.

At least ten counts were recorded for this clonotype. This chain links TRBV12-3 or TRBV12-4 with TRBJ2-5; the match to TRBD2 covers 8 bases. The CDR3 consists of 14 residues. The trim removed 3 bases at V and 4 bases at J, leaving 4 bases unmatched. In DNA, the CDR3 is TGTGCCAGCAGTTTGGACGGGGGGGGAGAGACCCAGTACTTC. It encodes CASSLDGGGETQYF.

Turning to this clonotype: This may stem from a read error, because a much larger clone lies one nucleotide away. The V call is TRBV12-3 or TRBV12-4, the J call TRBJ2-5; D may be TRBD1 (5 bases). The CDR3 covers 16 residues. CDR3 sequence: CASSLNSYRFQETLYF. The CDR3 nucleotides read TGTGCCAGCAGTTTAAACTCCTACAGGTTCCAAGAGACCCTGTACTTC.

To note about this clonotype: This may arise from a read error, as a much more abundant clone is one base away. CDR3 residues: CASNITSGHYEQYF. CDR3 sequence (DNA): TGTGCCAGTAATATAACGTCTGGCCACTACGAGCAGTACTTC. This chain uses TRBV19 with TRBJ2-7; D gene uncertain. Per the germline V gene, CDR1 is LNHDA and CDR2 is SQIVND (reference sequence). There are 14 residues in the CDR3.

The chain has TRBV5-1 and TRBJ1-1, with D possibly being TRBD1 (5 bases). Germline CDR1 SGHRS, CDR2 YFSETQ. The CDR3 has 14 amino acids. Trimming left V 7 bases short and J 4 bases short, with 17 bases between. The CDR3 is CASLKEIGATEAFF. The DNA of the CDR3 is TGCGCCAGCCTTAAGGAAATAGGGGCCACTGAAGCTTTCTTT.

The rearrangement uses TRBV2 and TRBJ1-3; 8 positions agree with TRBD1. The CDR3 runs 15 residues. The V segment lost 7 bases and the J segment 8 bases; nucleotides outside the gene matches: 13. Looked up from germline, CDR1 is SNHLY and CDR2 is FYNNEI. CDR3 protein: CASTRQGRDGYTIYF. For the CDR3, the DNA is TGTGCCAGCACCCGACAGGGGCGGGATGGCTACACCATATATTTT.

The chain links TRBV29-1 to TRBJ2-5; TRBD2 aligns across 11 bases. With 8 bases clipped from V and 1 base from J, the junction kept 3 bases outside the gene matches. Germline CDR1 SQVTM, CDR2 ANQGSEA. This CDR3 region has 13 residues. Written as DNA, the CDR3 is TGCAGCTTAGGACTAGCGGGCCAAGAGACCCAGTACTTC. This gives the protein CSLGLAGQETQYF.

This clonotype was seen a handful of times. The rearrangement joins TRBV12-3 or TRBV12-4 to TRBJ2-1; D may be TRBD1 (5 bases). The CDR3 is 11 residues long. V lost 6 bases and J 9 bases, leaving 9 bases between the germline ends. The CDR3 loop is CASSQGIEQFF. The CDR3 bases are TGTGCCAGCAGCCAGGGTATTGAGCAGTTCTTC.

Remarks on this clonotype: A clone one base away is much larger, so this may be a read error. The chain has TRBV2 and TRBJ2-7, with D perhaps matching TRBD1 or TRBD2 (6 bases each). CDR3 length equals 14 residues. Trimming shortened V by 6 bases and J by 4 bases, and 16 bases separated the two germline ends. The germline V gene has CDR1 SNHLY and CDR2 FYNNEI. The CDR3 is CASSAGHGVYEQYF. The CDR3 DNA reads as TGTGCCAGCAGCGCGGGACATGGGGTATACGAGCAGTACTTC. Full variable domain (outside the CDR3, taken from reference TRBV2 and TRBJ2-7): EPEVTQTPSHQVTQMGQEVILRCVPISNHLYFYWYRQILGQKVEFLVSFYNNEISEKSEIFDDQFSVERPDGSNFTLKIRSTKLEDSAMYFCASSAGHGVYEQYFGPGTRLTVT.

Of note for this clonotype: Given a much more abundant clone one base away, this may be a read error. This chain connects TRBV19 to TRBJ1-3; TRBD1 aligns across 7 bases. This CDR3 has 13 residues. Germline V lookup: CDR1 LNHDA, CDR2 SQIVND (reference sequence). The CDR3: CASKGTVGNIIYF. As DNA, the CDR3 is TGTGCCAGTAAGGGGACAGTTGGAAACATCATATATTTT.

The rearrangement links TRBV30 to TRBJ2-7; D could derive from TRBD1 or TRBD2 (5 bases each). The CDR3 spans 12 residues. Germline V gives CDR1 GTSNPN, CDR2 SVGIG (reference sequence). Between the trimmed V and J ends, which lost 2 bases and 2 bases, there was a span of 7 bases. The CDR3 loop reads CAWSKGPYEQYF. The CDR3 nucleotides are TGTGCCTGGAGTAAGGGACCCTACGAGCAGTACTTC.

The chain carries TRBV9 and TRBJ2-3, with unresolved D. From germline, CDR1 is SGDLS and CDR2 YYNGEE. The V end lost 3 bases, the J end lost 3 bases, and 8 bases lay between the germline ends. The CDR3 is 13 amino acids. The CDR3 loop is CASSDPSTDTQYF. CDR3 in DNA: TGTGCCAGCAGCGACCCCTCGACAGATACGCAGTATTTT.

In its sample, this clonotype was seen many times. This chain joins TRBV2 and TRBJ1-1, with D unresolved. Germline lookup yields CDR1 SNHLY and CDR2 FYNNEI. The CDR3 extends over 14 amino acids. Trimming removed 0 bases from V and 8 bases from J, with 13 bases in between. The CDR3 DNA reads as TGTGCCAGCAGTGAAGCGCGGGGAGGCGGGGAAGCTTTCTTT. This encodes CASSEARGGGEAFF.

V gene TRBV24-1 combines with J gene TRBJ2-6; tentatively, D is TRBD2 (6 bases). The germline V gene encodes CDR1 KGHDR and CDR2 SFDVKD. This CDR3 is 16 amino acids long. The V end was cut by 11 bases, the J end by 0 bases, with 16 bases between. CDR3 DNA sequence: TGTGCCAGCAGCGCGGGACGATTCTCTGGGGCCAACGTCCTGACTTTC. The encoded protein is CASSAGRFSGANVLTF.

In its sample, this clonotype was seen a few times. The chain is built from TRBV11-2 and TRBJ2-7; TRBD1 is a possible D gene (7 bases). The CDR3 is 16 amino acids. Germline CDR1 reads SGHAT; CDR2 reads FQNNGV. The ends were cut back, 1 base at V and 2 bases at J, with 15 bases in the middle. CDR3 protein: CASSLGAGQSPYEQYF. DNA for the CDR3: TGTGCCAGCAGCTTAGGGGCGGGACAGAGTCCCTACGAGCAGTACTTC. The full variable domain, completed using reference TRBV11-2 and TRBJ2-7, is EAGVAQSPRYKIIEKRQSVAFWCNPISGHATLYWYQQILGQGPKLLIQFQNNGVVDDSQLPKDRFSAERLKGVDSTLKIQPAKLEDSAVYLCASSLGAGQSPYEQYFGPGTRLTVT.

Regarding this clonotype: This sequence may be a read error, since a much larger clone differs from it by one base. The chain links TRBV7-6 to TRBJ1-4; no definite D call. This CDR3 region has 15 residues. Germline loops: CDR1 SGHVS, CDR2 FNYEAQ. V was trimmed by 0 bases and J by 7 bases, leaving 12 bases between them. The CDR3 sequence is CASSLAAPRFEKLFF. The DNA of the CDR3 is TGTGCCAGCAGCTTAGCGGCCCCCAGGTTTGAAAAACTGTTTTTT.

The rearrangement joins TRBV7-9 to TRBJ2-5, with 10 nucleotides matching TRBD1. Trimming cost V 4 bases and J 14 bases; bases outside gene matches: 7. Germline values: CDR1 SEHNR, CDR2 FQNEAQ (reference sequence). There are 12 residues in the CDR3. The CDR3 DNA sequence: TGTGCCAGCAGCTCCGGGACAGGGGAAAGCTACTTC. This translates into CASSSGTGESYF.

This clonotype was detected many times. CDR3 sequence reads: CSAIQGASVGAGELFF. DNA of the CDR3: TGCAGTGCCATACAGGGGGCGTCCGTCGGGGCCGGGGAGCTGTTTTTT. The V call is TRBV20-1, the J call TRBJ2-2, with 9 bases matching TRBD1. From germline, CDR1 is DFQATT and CDR2 SNEGSKA (reference sequence). The CDR3 has 16 amino acids. V was clipped by 6 bases and J by 6 bases; unmatched bases: 14.

The chain is built from TRBV2 and TRBJ1-6, with D tentatively TRBD1 (5 bases). Deletions cut 5 bases from V and 5 bases from J, with 16 bases between. The germline gives CDR1 SNHLY, CDR2 FYNNEI. The CDR3 contains 16 residues. This CDR3 reads CASSLSIGAHNSPLHF. DNA for the CDR3: TGTGCCAGCAGTTTATCGATAGGGGCCCATAATTCACCCCTCCACTTT.

The sample holds many counts of this clonotype. The gene calls are TRBV2 and TRBJ1-6, with D uncertain. Germline lookup yields CDR1 SNHLY and CDR2 FYNNEI. Trimming stripped 4 bases from V and 5 bases from J, with 3 bases between. The CDR3 loop spans 12 amino acids. The CDR3 bases are TGTGCCAGCAGTGGTAATAATTCACCCCTCCACTTT. Protein: CASSGNNSPLHF.

This clonotype occurred many times. The genes are TRBV4-2 and TRBJ2-5; TRBD2 aligns across 10 bases. The CDR3 covers 16 residues. CDR1 and CDR2 from the germline V gene are LGHNA and YNFKEQ. Trimming removed 4 bases from V and 2 bases from J; junction bases left unmatched: 7. The CDR3 loop reads CASSRYLAGVQETQYF. The DNA for the CDR3 is TGTGCCAGCAGCCGTTACCTAGCGGGAGTACAAGAGACCCAGTACTTC.

The gene calls are TRBV7-9 and TRBJ2-7; D possibly corresponds to TRBD1 (6 bases). There are 16 residues in the CDR3. Germline CDR1 is SEHNR and CDR2 is FQNEAQ (reference sequence). Trimming removed 3 bases at V and 2 bases at J, with 17 bases between. This CDR3 is CASSLIAGGATYEQYF. DNA for the CDR3: TGTGCCAGCAGCTTGATTGCTGGGGGCGCAACCTACGAGCAGTACTTC.